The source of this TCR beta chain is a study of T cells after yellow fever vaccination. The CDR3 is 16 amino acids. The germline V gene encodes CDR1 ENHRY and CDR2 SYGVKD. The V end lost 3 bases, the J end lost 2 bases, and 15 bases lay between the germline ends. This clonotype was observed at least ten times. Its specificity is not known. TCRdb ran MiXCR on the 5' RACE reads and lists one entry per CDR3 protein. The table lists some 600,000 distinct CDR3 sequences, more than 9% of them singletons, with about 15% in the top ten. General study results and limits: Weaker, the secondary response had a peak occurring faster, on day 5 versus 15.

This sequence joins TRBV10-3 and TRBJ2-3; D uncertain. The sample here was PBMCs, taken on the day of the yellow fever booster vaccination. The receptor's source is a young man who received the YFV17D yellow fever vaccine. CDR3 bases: TGTGCCATCAGTGAAGATTCCCTTTCCCCCACAGATACGCAGTATTTT. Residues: CAISEDSLSPTDTQYF.